This T cell receptor (beta chain) was sequenced for a study of cytomegalovirus exposure and HLA in healthy donors. As for this clone: Its cognate antigen is unknown.

V shed 1 base and J shed 4 bases, with 15 bases lying between them. The CDR3 consists of 15 residues. CDR1 and CDR2 from the germline V gene are SGHDT and YYEEEE. Findings and caveats of the study: Trimming of TCR beta V- and J-genes showed a link, identified in a later analysis, to a missense DCLRE1C variant. An analysis done earlier found most TCR beta V segments productive about 87% or about 30% of the time.

PCR amplification relied on 60 Vbeta primers (plus 13 Jbeta primers). Sequencing used immunoSEQ multiplex PCR; TCRdb keeps in-frame clones, though not all of them. The repertoire holds 200,000 to 250,000 clones, with 70% to 85% as singletons. The sequence was obtained from a male donor in good health and CMV-seronegative. Sequencing was done on a sample of PBMCs. The gene calls are TRBV5-6 and TRBJ2-7, with D perhaps TRBD2 (5 bases). For the CDR3, the DNA is TGTGCCAGCAGCTTGTCCGGGATAGAAGAATACGAGCAGTACTTC. Protein: CASSLSGIEEYEQYF.